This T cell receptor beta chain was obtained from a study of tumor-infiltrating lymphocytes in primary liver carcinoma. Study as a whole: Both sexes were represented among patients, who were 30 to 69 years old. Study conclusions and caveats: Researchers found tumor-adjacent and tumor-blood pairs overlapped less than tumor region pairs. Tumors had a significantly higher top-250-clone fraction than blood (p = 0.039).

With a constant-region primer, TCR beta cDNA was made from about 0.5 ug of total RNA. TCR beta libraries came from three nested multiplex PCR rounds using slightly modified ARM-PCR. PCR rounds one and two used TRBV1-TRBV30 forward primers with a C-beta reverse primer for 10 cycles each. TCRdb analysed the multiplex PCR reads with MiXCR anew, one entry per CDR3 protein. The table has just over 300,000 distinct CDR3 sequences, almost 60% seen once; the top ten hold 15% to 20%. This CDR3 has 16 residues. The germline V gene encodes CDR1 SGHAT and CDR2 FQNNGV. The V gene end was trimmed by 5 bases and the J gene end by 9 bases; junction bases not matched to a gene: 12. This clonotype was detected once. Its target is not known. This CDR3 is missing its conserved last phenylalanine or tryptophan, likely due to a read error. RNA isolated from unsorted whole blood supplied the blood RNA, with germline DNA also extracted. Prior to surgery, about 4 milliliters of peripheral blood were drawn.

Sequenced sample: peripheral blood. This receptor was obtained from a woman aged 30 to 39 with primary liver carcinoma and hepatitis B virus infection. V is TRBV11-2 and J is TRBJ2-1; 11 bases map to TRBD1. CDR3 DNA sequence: TGTGCCAGCAGCGTCCCCCCGGGACAGGGGGTTAGTGAGCAGTTCCTC. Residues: CASSVPPGQGVSEQFL.